One sample yielded the 10 T cell receptor beta chains listed below, sequenced in a study of human T cells and chemical hapten exposure. From the RACE reads, TCRdb called clonotypes with MiXCR, one entry per CDR3 protein. The sample yields around 65,000 distinct CDR3 sequences, 6% to 7% seen once. The time point: healthy volunteer bleed at 6 weeks. Extraction yielded total RNA from whole blood (unfractionated). Sequencing used whole blood. These TCRs come from a female donor in good health. Some clones in this sample may be carry-over from other donors' samples.

V is TRBV20-1 and J is TRBJ2-2; 7 nucleotides line up with TRBD1. The V segment lost 0 bases and the J segment 0 bases; nucleotides outside the gene matches: 4. This CDR3 comprises 16 residues. CDR1 is DFQATT and CDR2 is SNEGSKA in the germline V gene (reference sequence). In nucleotides, the CDR3 is TGCAGTGCTAGAGACTCCGGGACAGCGAACACCGGGGAGCTGTTTTTT. Its translation is CSARDSGTANTGELFF.

There are a few counts of this clonotype. This sequence joins TRBV7-9 and TRBJ2-5; 12 nucleotides agree with TRBD2. The V gene's germline CDR1 is SEHNR and CDR2 FQNEAQ (reference sequence). This CDR3 is built from 15 residues. The V and J ends lost 4 bases and 4 bases, in that order; junction bases with no gene match: 4. CDR3 loop: CASSSTGLAGETQYF. Here the CDR3 DNA reads TGTGCCAGCAGCTCCACGGGACTAGCGGGAGAGACCCAGTACTTC.

This clonotype has a count of ten or more. The V call is TRBV28, the J call TRBJ2-7; 7 bases match TRBD1. CDR3 length: 13 amino acids. The V gene end was trimmed by 6 bases and the J gene end by 4 bases; junction bases not matched to a gene: 6. Per the germline V gene, CDR1 is MDHEN and CDR2 is SYDVKM. This chain's CDR3 is CASRKGASYEQYF. The CDR3 DNA is TGTGCCAGCAGAAAGGGGGCTTCGTACGAGCAGTACTTC.

This clonotype was seen repeatedly, ten times or more. This CDR3 reads CASSSTGTTYEQYF. CDR3 nucleotides: TGCGCCAGCAGCTCAACAGGGACTACCTACGAGCAGTACTTC. This chain links TRBV5-1 with TRBJ2-7; D may be TRBD2 (7 bases). The V end was cut by 3 bases, the J end by 2 bases, with 12 bases between. CDR1 is SGHRS and CDR2 is YFSETQ in the germline V gene. CDR3 length equals 14 residues.

The V gene is TRBV28, the J gene TRBJ2-7, with a tentative D call TRBD1 (5 bases). Germline V gene data show CDR1 as MDHEN and CDR2 as SYDVKM. The CDR3 has 13 amino acids. V lost 7 bases and J 3 bases, leaving 13 bases between the germline ends. CDR3 sequence (DNA): TGTGCCAGCAATTATCAGGGCAACTACGAGCAGTACTTC. This codes for CASNYQGNYEQYF.

This clonotype appeared a few times. This sequence joins TRBV7-8 and TRBJ2-5, with D hard to call. The germline CDR1 and CDR2 sequences are SGHVS and FQNEAQ. V lost 3 bases to trimming and J lost 4 bases, with 12 bases between them. CDR3 length equals 14 residues. CDR3 nucleotide sequence: TGTGCCAGCAGCTTTTCTAGGGCCAGAGAGACCCAGTACTTC. This translates into CASSFSRARETQYF.

This clonotype was picked up many times. J is TRBJ1-1 and V is TRBV7-9, with 8 bases fitting TRBD1. The CDR3 runs 16 residues. The trim removed 2 bases at V and 3 bases at J, leaving 8 bases unmatched. Per germline, CDR1 SEHNR and CDR2 FQNEAQ (reference sequence). The CDR3 sequence is CASSLSQGARYTEAFF. CDR3 coding DNA: TGTGCCAGCAGCTTAAGCCAGGGGGCGAGGTACACTGAAGCTTTCTTT.

This clonotype was seen at least ten times. This chain uses TRBV20-1 with TRBJ2-7; the D call may be TRBD1 or TRBD2 (5 bases each). The CDR3 consists of 14 residues. Between the trimmed V and J ends, which lost 1 base and 0 bases, there was a span of 10 bases. The V gene's germline CDR1 is DFQATT and CDR2 SNEGSKA (reference sequence). The CDR3 protein is CSARGDRSSYEQYF. In DNA, the CDR3 is TGCAGTGCTAGAGGGGACCGGAGCTCCTACGAGCAGTACTTC.

This clonotype was seen ten or more times. This rearrangement joins TRBV19 to TRBJ2-5; D unclear. CDR1 LNHDA and CDR2 SQIVND come from the germline V gene (reference sequence). V shed 5 bases and J shed 2 bases, with 15 bases lying between them. This CDR3 is built from 15 residues. The CDR3 bases are TGTGCCAGTAGTCCAGGCTCAAACCGTCAAGAGACCCAGTACTTC. It yields the protein CASSPGSNRQETQYF.

This clonotype was seen ten or more times. CDR3 in amino acids: CASSPGMNTEAFF. CDR3 DNA: TGTGCCAGCAGCCCAGGCATGAACACTGAAGCTTTCTTT. The chain combines TRBV6-2 or TRBV6-3 with TRBJ1-1; D remains ambiguous. The CDR3 length is 13 residues. V lost 6 bases and J 0 bases, leaving 8 bases between the germline ends. Germline V gives CDR1 MNHEY, CDR2 SVGEGT.